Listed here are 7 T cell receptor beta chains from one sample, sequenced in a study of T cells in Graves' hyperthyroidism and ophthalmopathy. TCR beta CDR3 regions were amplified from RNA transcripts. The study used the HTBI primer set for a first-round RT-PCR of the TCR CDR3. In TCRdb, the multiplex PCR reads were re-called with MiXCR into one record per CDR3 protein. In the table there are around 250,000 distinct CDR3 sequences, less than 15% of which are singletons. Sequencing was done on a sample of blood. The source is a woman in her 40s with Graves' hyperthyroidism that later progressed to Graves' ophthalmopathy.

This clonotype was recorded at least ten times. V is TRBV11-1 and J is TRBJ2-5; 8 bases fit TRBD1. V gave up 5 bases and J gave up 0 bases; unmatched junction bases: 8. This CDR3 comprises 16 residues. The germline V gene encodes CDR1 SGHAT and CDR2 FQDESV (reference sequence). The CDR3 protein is CASSDRTGRYQETQYF. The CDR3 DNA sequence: TGTGCCAGCAGCGACCGGACAGGGAGATACCAAGAGACCCAGTACTTC. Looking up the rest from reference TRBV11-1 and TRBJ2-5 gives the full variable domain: EAEVAQSPRYKITEKSQAVAFWCDPISGHATLYWYRQILGQGPELLVQFQDESVVDDSQLPKDRFSAERLKGVDSTLKIQPAELGDSAMYLCASSDRTGRYQETQYFGPGTRLLVL.

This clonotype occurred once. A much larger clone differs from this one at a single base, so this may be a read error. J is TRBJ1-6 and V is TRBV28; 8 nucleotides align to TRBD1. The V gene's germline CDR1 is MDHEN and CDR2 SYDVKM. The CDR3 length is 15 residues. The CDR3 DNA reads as TGTGCCGGCAGTTCCCAGGGGGCGCATAATTCACCCCTCCACTTT. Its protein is CAGSSQGAHNSPLHF. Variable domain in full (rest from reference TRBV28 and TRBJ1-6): DVKVTQSSRYLVKRTGEKVFLECVQDMDHENMFWYRQDPGLGLRLIYFSYDVKMKEKGDIPEGYSVSREKKERFSLILESASTNQTSMYLCAGSSQGAHNSPLHFGNGTRLTVT.

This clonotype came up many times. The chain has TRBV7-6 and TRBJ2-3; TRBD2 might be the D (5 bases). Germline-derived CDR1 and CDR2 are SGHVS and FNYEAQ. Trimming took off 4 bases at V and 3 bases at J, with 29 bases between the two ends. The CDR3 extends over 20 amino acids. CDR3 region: CASSSEGVVPPTVVTDTQYF. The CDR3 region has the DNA TGTGCCAGCAGCTCTGAGGGCGTGGTACCTCCGACGGTGGTTACAGATACGCAGTATTTT.

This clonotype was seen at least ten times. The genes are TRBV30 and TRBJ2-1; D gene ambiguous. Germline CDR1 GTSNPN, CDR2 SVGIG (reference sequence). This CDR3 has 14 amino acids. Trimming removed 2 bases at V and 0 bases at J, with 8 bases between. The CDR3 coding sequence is TGTGCCTGGAGTCTCTCGAGCTCCTACAATGAGCAGTTCTTC. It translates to CAWSLSSSYNEQFF.

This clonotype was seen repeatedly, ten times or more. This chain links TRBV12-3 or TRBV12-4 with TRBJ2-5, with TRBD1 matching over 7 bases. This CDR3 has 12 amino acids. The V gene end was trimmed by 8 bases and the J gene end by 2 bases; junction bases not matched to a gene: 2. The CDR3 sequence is CASGQDQETQYF. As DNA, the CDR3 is TGTGCCAGCGGACAGGATCAAGAGACCCAGTACTTC.

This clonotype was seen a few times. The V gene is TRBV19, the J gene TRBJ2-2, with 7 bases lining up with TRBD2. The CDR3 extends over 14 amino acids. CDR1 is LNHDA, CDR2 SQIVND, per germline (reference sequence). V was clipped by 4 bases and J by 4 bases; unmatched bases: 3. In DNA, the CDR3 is TGTGCCAGTAGTAAGGCTAGCGGCACCGGGGAGCTGTTTTTT. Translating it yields CASSKASGTGELFF.

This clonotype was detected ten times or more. The CDR3 bases are TGTGCCAGTAGCGAGGGACTAGCGGGAGGGAATGAGCAGTTCTTC. Translated, it gives CASSEGLAGGNEQFF. The chain employs TRBV19 and TRBJ2-1; 16 bases agree with TRBD2. Germline CDR1 reads LNHDA; CDR2 reads SQIVND (reference sequence). The CDR3 runs to 15 residues. Losses at the gene ends were 6 bases for V and 7 bases for J; bases not matched to a gene: 3.